This record covers a single TCR beta chain. Sequencing used immunoSEQ multiplex PCR; TCRdb keeps in-frame clones, though not all of them. There are several thousand clones in the sample; 80% to 90% occur only once, and roughly 8% lies in the top ten. This CDR3 is built from 15 residues. The trim removed 6 bases at V and 5 bases at J, leaving 9 bases unmatched. Germline CDR1 MDHEN, CDR2 SYDVKM. This entry comes from a study of blood T cell repertoires in COVID-19. Across the whole study: In each case, the material was cDNA or gDNA derived from T cells, B-cell-depleted T cells, or PBMCs.

V and J are TRBV28 and TRBJ2-2; the match to TRBD2 covers 7 bases. The sample consisted of peripheral blood. The TCR sequence derives from a human donor in a cohort sampled during active COVID-19. The CDR3 DNA sequence: TGTGCCAGCAGCCAACGGGGAGGGCGAACCGGGGAGCTGTTTTTT. Translating it yields CASSQRGGRTGELFF. Supplemented by reference TRBV28 and TRBJ2-2, the full variable domain reads DVKVTQSSRYLVKRTGEKVFLECVQDMDHENMFWYRQDPGLGLRLIYFSYDVKMKEKGDIPEGYSVSREKKERFSLILESASTNQTSMYLCASSQRGGRTGELFFGEGSRLTVL.